This TCR beta chain was profiled in a study of T cells after yellow fever vaccination. Study-wide context: In the case of low-cell-number fractions, SMART-Seq v4 Ultra Low Input was used for preparation. Study-level results: The booster response re-showed most primary clones: over 95% CD4, almost 90% CD8. The secondary response peaked faster, at day 5 versus 15, but was weaker.

A universal primer site and UMIs were added as TCR cDNA was made by 5'RACE template switching. TCRdb re-called the 5' RACE reads through MiXCR, storing one row per CDR3 protein. The table records about 500,000 distinct CDR3 sequences, about a sixth of them present only once. The table lists this clonotype with a few counts. No antigen is known for it. Germline V gene data show CDR1 as SGHRS and CDR2 as YFSETQ. Trimming pared 7 bases from V and 6 bases from J, leaving 9 bases between. The CDR3 is 11 amino acids. The source is a man between 18 and 35 years old who received the YFV17D yellow fever vaccine. The sequences come from PBMCs, collected 5 to 6 days after the first yellow fever vaccination. The chain employs TRBV5-1 and TRBJ2-3; D not resolved. The CDR3, as DNA: TGCGCCAGCTCACTAATGGATACGCAGTATTTT. Protein sequence: CASSLMDTQYF.